Listed here are 2 T cell receptor beta chains from one sample, sequenced in a study of immune characterization of retroperitoneal liposarcoma. TCRdb recomputed calls from the PCR reads with MiXCR, one row per CDR3 protein. This sample yields around 12,000 distinct CDR3 sequences, of which about 45% are seen a single time; around 12% belongs to the top ten. Material for sequencing was tumor tissue. The receptors stem from a female donor with retroperitoneal liposarcoma.

Ten or more counts support this clonotype. This chain joins TRBV6-1 and TRBJ2-1, with 12 bases fitting TRBD2. The J call may be in error: the DNA end matches TRBJ2-7 better. From germline, CDR1 is MNHNS and CDR2 SASEGT. CDR3 length: 16 residues. The CDR3 sequence is CASSEGSSGRAGEQYF. CDR3 nucleotide sequence: TGTGCCAGCAGTGAAGGGTCTAGCGGGAGGGCTGGCGAGCAGTACTTC.

This clonotype has a handful of counts. The final CDR3 position lacks the conserved phenylalanine or tryptophan, pointing to a likely read error. It is unclear where the CDR3 begins or ends on the DNA, so no DNA is shown, and the CDR3 is as TCRdb lists it. The CDR3 spells CAQQLIES. The chain combines TRBV7-1 with TRBJ2-1. TRBV7-1 is filed as an ORF, its function uncertain. The CDR3 contains 8 residues when both ends are counted.